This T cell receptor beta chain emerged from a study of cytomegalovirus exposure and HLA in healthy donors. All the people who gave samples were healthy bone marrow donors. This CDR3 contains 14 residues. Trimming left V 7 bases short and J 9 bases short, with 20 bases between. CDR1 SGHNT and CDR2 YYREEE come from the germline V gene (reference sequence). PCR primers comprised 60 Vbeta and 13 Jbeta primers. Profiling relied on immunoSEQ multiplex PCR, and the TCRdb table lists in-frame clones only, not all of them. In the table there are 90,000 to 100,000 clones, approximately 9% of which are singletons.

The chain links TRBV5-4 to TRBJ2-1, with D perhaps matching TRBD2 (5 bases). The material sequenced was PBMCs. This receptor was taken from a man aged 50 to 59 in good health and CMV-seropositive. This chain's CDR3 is CASSPRPEGREQFF. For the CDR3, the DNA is TGTGCCAGCTCCCCCCGGCCAGAGGGCCGTGAGCAGTTCTTC.